These 14 T cell receptor beta chains share one sample of origin, sequenced in a study of blood T cells in healthy people across ages. A second about 7 to 12 cycle PCR used barcoded and J-beta primers. Each CDR3 protein is one row after TCRdb ran MiXCR on the 5' RACE reads. The sample shows about 780,000 distinct CDR3 sequences, less than 60% of them seen only once. The sample was blood. Receptors were obtained from a man older than 75 in good health.

V and J are TRBV6-2 or TRBV6-3 and TRBJ2-1; a possible D gene is TRBD1 (5 bases). The CDR3 loop spans 14 amino acids. V lost 6 bases, J lost 5 bases, and 14 bases lay in between. Germline CDR1 MNHEY, CDR2 SVGEGT. CDR3 nucleotides: TGTGCCAGCAGCCAAGAACAGGTGCACAATGAGCAGTTCTTC. Translating it yields CASSQEQVHNEQFF.

This clonotype was seen just once. A much bigger clone sits one base away, suggesting this may be a read error. The chain combines TRBV12-3 or TRBV12-4 with TRBJ2-3; TRBD2 aligns across 7 bases. This CDR3 is 14 amino acids long. The ends lost 6 bases at V and 8 bases at J; junction bases unmatched: 11. The CDR3, as DNA: TGTGCCAGCAGCGTCTCTAGCGGTCACGGTACGCAGTATTTT. It encodes CASSVSSGHGTQYF.

This clonotype occurred a few times. J is TRBJ2-7 and V is TRBV21-1; the D segment call TRBD1 is taken from the table without a DNA check. TRBV21-1 is listed as a pseudogene. The CDR3 totals 14 residues. The CDR3 DNA reads TGTGCCATCGAGACTGGGAGCCCGATCTACGAGCAGTACTTC. It specifies CAIETGSPIYEQYF.

In this sample, this clonotype turned up a few times. The V and J genes are TRBV10-1 and TRBJ2-5; D unclear. Trimming removed 0 bases at V and 7 bases at J, with 12 bases between. Germline CDR1 is WNHNN and CDR2 is SYGVQD (reference sequence). The CDR3 spans 14 residues. The CDR3 nucleotides are TGCGCCAGCAGTGAGTCAATTAGCCGCGGGACCCAGTACTTC. It encodes CASSESISRGTQYF.

This clonotype was seen at least ten times. The CDR3 nucleotides are TGCGCCAGCAGCTTGGCGGGACAGACCTACGAGCAGTACTTC. This translates into CASSLAGQTYEQYF. This chain links TRBV5-1 with TRBJ2-7; 7 bases match TRBD1. V shed 0 bases and J 2 bases; nucleotides not matched to a gene: 2. This CDR3 spans 14 amino acids. CDR1 is SGHRS and CDR2 is YFSETQ in the germline V gene.

Here the CDR3 DNA reads TGTGCCAGCAGTTCCGGGACAGGGCCATACAATGAGCAGTTCTTC. This sequence encodes CASSSGTGPYNEQFF. The chain has TRBV2 and TRBJ2-1; 9 bases match TRBD1. CDR1 SNHLY and CDR2 FYNNEI come from the germline V gene. CDR3 length: 15 residues. V lost 5 bases and J lost 4; bases outside the gene matches: 6.

The V gene is TRBV20-1, the J gene TRBJ2-3; possible D gene TRBD1, 5 bases. Germline values: CDR1 DFQATT, CDR2 SNEGSKA (reference sequence). The CDR3 spans 13 residues. V lost 3 bases to trimming and J lost 5 bases, with 12 bases between them. CDR3 bases: TGCAGTGCTAGCTTGACAACAGGAGATACGCAGTATTTT. Its translation: CSASLTTGDTQYF.

V is TRBV20-1 and J is TRBJ1-5; possibly TRBD1 for D (6 bases). There are 12 residues in the CDR3. Germline CDR1 DFQATT, CDR2 SNEGSKA (reference sequence). The V and J ends lost 4 bases and 4 bases respectively, with 8 bases between them. CDR3 protein: CSANTGNQPQHF. CDR3 coding DNA: TGCAGTGCTAACACAGGGAATCAGCCCCAGCATTTT.

The chain has TRBV9 and TRBJ2-3; D is unclear. CDR1 is SGDLS, CDR2 YYNGEE, per germline. V was cut by 3 bases and J by 3 bases, with 14 bases left in between. CDR3 length: 15 amino acids. This CDR3 reads CASSAGPQLTDTQYF. CDR3 in DNA: TGTGCCAGCAGCGCCGGACCGCAGTTAACAGATACGCAGTATTTT.

V gene TRBV6-2 or TRBV6-3 combines with J gene TRBJ1-5, with D possibly being TRBD1 (6 bases). This CDR3 spans 14 amino acids. From germline, CDR1 is MNHEY and CDR2 SVGEGT. V gave up 6 bases and J gave up 5 bases, with 14 bases separating them. This CDR3 reads CASSPTGSHQPQHF. DNA of the CDR3: TGTGCCAGCAGCCCGACAGGATCGCATCAGCCCCAGCATTTT.

This clonotype was seen more than once but under ten times. The J gene is TRBJ2-5, the V gene TRBV7-3; D is undetermined. Trimming took off 3 bases at V and 5 bases at J, with 10 bases between the two ends. Germline CDR1 SGHTA, CDR2 FQGTGA. This CDR3 comprises 13 residues. The DNA of the CDR3 is TGTGCCAGCAGCTTTTCCACCATGGAGACCCAGTACTTC. This encodes CASSFSTMETQYF. Together with reference TRBV7-3 and TRBJ2-5, the CDR3 gives the full variable domain: GAGVSQTPSNKVTEKGKYVELRCDPISGHTALYWYRQSLGQGPEFLIYFQGTGAADDSGLPNDRFFAVRPEGSVSTLKIQRTERGDSAVYLCASSFSTMETQYFGPGTRLLVL.

The chain recombines TRBV2 with TRBJ2-3; 10 positions agree with TRBD2. The CDR3 is 15 amino acids. With V trimmed by 5 bases and J by 5 bases, 7 bases remained unmatched. Germline loops: CDR1 SNHLY, CDR2 FYNNEI. DNA of the CDR3: TGTGCCAGCAGTTCCTTAGCGGGAGGATTAGATACGCAGTATTTT. This translates into CASSSLAGGLDTQYF.

The chain links TRBV15 to TRBJ2-7, with TRBD2 matching over 10 bases. Losses at the gene ends were 0 bases for V and 6 bases for J; bases not matched to a gene: 5. This CDR3 has 15 residues. Germline V gene data show CDR1 as LNHNV and CDR2 as YYDKDF (reference sequence). The CDR3 bases are TGTGCCACCAGCAGAGATGTATTAGCGGGAGGCGAGCAGTACTTC. This encodes CATSRDVLAGGEQYF.

The CDR3 DNA reads as TGCAGTGGTTACTATTCTAGCGGGAGGAAGTACTTC. Translating gives CSGYYSSGRKYF. The chain links TRBV20-1 to TRBJ2-5, with 11 nucleotides matching TRBD2. CDR1 and CDR2 from the germline V gene are DFQATT and SNEGSKA (reference sequence). This CDR3 comprises 12 residues. V lost 7 bases to trimming and J lost 12 bases; unmatched junction nucleotides: 10.